This T cell receptor beta chain came from a study of blood T cell repertoires in COVID-19. V lost 4 bases and J lost 1; bases outside the gene matches: 6. CDR1 is ENHRY and CDR2 is SYGVKD in the germline V gene. This CDR3 contains 16 residues. How the authors handled the data: From reference gene primer amplification, estimates of nucleated cell counts were derived. Generated by immunoSEQ multiplex PCR, the TCRdb table keeps only in-frame clones and is missing some. That table furnishes V, J and clone size, whereas the DNA furnished D and trimming. The sample carries around 150,000 clones, roughly 79% recorded once.

Sequenced: peripheral blood. The sequence was collected from a woman aged 80 or over with acute or convalescent COVID-19. The V gene is TRBV10-3, the J gene TRBJ1-1, with 10 bases lining up with TRBD1. The CDR3 DNA reads TGTGCCATCAGTGTGGGACAGGGGCTCGCGAACACTGAAGCTTTCTTT. Translating gives CAISVGQGLANTEAFF.